This TCR beta chain was obtained from a study of human T cells and chemical hapten exposure. Study in general: Each patient's scalp received weekly diphenylcyclopropenone throughout the approximately 25-week study. Patients, predominantly female, presented with alopecia areata, totalis or universalis. DPC at 0.01% went onto the upper back in patch tests, read at 6 days.

Original analysis: Sequenced samples showed a median of around 96,000 TCRs each, with counts running from around 25,000 to 690,000. TCRdb reprocessed the RACE reads via MiXCR and lists one record per CDR3 protein. TCRdb's processing, not the study's, gives the V and J calls here. The table records roughly 380,000 distinct CDR3 sequences, about 5.1% of them present only once. V lost 2 bases and J 1 base, leaving 8 bases between the germline ends. The CDR3 consists of 14 residues. CDR1 is SGHAT and CDR2 is FQNNGV in the germline V gene. This clonotype showed up many times. Time point specified: pre-sensitization, week 0. Treatment: therapeutic diphenylcyclopropenone sensitization with weekly scalp DPC.

The rearrangement joins TRBV11-2 to TRBJ1-1; D is undetermined. The input for sequencing was whole blood, taken in connection with sensitization to the hapten diphenylcyclopropenone (DPC). The source is a woman aged 50 to 65 with alopecia areata. Some clones in this sample may be carry-over from other donors' samples. The CDR3 protein is CASSLQTRNTEAFF. CDR3 nucleotides: TGTGCCAGCAGCTTACAAACACGGAACACTGAAGCTTTCTTT.